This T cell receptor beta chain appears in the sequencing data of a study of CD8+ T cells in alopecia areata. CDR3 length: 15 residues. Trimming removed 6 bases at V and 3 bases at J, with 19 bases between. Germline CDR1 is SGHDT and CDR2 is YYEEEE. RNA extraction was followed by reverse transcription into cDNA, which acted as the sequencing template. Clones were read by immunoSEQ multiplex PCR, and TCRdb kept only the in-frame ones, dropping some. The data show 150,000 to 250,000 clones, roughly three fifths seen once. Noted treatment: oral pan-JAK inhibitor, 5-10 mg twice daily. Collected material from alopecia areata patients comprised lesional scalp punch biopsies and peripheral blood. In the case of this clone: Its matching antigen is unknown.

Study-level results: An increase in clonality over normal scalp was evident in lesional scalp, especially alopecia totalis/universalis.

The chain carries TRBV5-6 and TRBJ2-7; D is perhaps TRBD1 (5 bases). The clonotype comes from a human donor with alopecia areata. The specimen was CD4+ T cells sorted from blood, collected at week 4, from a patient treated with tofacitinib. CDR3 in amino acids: CASMFQTEPFYEQYF. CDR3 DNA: TGTGCCAGCATGTTTCAGACAGAACCCTTCTACGAGCAGTACTTC. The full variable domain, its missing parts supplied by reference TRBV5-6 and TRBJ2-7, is DAGVTQSPTHLIKTRGQQVTLRCSPKSGHDTVSWYQQALGQGPQFIFQYYEEEERQRGNFPDRFSGHQFPNYSSELNVNALLLGDSALYLCASMFQTEPFYEQYFGPGTRLTVT.